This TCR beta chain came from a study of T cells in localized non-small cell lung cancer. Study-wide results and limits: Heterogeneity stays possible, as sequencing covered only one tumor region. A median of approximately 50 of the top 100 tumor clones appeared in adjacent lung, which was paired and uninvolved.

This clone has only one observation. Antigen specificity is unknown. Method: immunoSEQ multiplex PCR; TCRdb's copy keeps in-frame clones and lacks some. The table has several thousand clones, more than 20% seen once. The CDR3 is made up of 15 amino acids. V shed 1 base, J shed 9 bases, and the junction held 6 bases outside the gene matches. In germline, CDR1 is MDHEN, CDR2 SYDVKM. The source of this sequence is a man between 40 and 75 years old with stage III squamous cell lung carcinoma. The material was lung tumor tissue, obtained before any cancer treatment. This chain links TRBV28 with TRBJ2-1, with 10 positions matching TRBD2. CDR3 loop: CASSLYSSGSSEQFF. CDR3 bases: TGTGCCAGCAGTTTATATTCTAGCGGGAGCAGTGAGCAGTTCTTC.